This TCR beta chain was documented in a study of blood T cells in healthy people across ages. This clonotype was detected a few times. The use of a sample-barcoded 5' primer and a J-beta primer mix characterized a second PCR of roughly 6 to 11 cycles. MiXCR, applied by TCRdb to the 5' RACE reads, yields one record per CDR3 protein. Counted here are around 1,700,000 distinct CDR3 sequences, roughly 27% occurring once; the ten biggest clones make up less than 9.5%. Trimming left V 0 bases short and J 2 bases short, with 14 bases between. Germline V gene sequence: CDR1 DFQATT, CDR2 SNEGSKA (reference sequence). This CDR3 has 15 amino acids. PBMCs, at least 6.5 million per sample, were isolated.

V usage is TRBV20-1 and J usage is TRBJ2-7; the D gene is possibly TRBD1 (8 bases). This TCR came from a woman younger than 45 in good health. The sample was blood. As DNA, the CDR3 is TGCAGTGCTAGAGATACTACAGGGGGGGCCTACGAGCAGTACTTC. It translates to CSARDTTGGAYEQYF.